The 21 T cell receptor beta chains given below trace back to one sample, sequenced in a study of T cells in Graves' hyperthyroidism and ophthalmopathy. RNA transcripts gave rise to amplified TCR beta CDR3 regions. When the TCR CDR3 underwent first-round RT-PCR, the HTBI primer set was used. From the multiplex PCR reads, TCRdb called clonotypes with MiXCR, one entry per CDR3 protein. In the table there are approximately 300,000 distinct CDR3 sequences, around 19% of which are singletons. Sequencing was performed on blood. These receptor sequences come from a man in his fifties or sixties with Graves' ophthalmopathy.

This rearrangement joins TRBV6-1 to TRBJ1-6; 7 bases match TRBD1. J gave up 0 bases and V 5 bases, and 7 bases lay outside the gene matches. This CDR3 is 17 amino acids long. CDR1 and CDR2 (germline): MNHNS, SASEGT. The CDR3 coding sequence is TGTGCCAGCAGTCCTAACAGGGACAGCTCCTATAATTCACCCCTCCACTTT. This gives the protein CASSPNRDSSYNSPLHF.

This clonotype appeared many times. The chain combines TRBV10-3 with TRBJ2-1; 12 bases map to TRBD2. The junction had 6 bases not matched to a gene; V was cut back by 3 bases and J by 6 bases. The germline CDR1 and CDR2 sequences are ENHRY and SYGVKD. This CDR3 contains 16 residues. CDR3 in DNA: TGTGCCATCAGTGACCTCGGACTAGCGGGAAGCAATGAGCAGTTCTTC. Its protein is CAISDLGLAGSNEQFF.

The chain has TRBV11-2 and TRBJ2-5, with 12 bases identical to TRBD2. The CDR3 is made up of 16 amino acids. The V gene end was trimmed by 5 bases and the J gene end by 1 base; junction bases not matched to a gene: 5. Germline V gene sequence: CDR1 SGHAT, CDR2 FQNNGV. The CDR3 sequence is CASSKLAGGPQETQYF. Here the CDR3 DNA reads TGTGCCAGCAGCAAACTAGCGGGAGGCCCCCAAGAGACCCAGTACTTC.

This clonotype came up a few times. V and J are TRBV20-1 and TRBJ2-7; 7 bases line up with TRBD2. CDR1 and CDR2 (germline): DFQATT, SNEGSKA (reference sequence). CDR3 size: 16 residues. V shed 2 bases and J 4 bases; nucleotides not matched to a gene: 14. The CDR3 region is CSARITRAGAEYEQYF. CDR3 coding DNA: TGCAGTGCTAGAATCACTAGGGCGGGAGCTGAGTACGAGCAGTACTTC.

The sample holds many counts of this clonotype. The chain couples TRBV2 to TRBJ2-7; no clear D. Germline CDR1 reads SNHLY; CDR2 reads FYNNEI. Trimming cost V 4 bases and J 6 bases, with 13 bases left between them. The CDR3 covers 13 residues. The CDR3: CASSGLSVGEQYF. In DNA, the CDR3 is TGTGCCAGCAGTGGACTCTCGGTCGGCGAGCAGTACTTC. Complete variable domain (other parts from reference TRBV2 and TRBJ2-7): EPEVTQTPSHQVTQMGQEVILRCVPISNHLYFYWYRQILGQKVEFLVSFYNNEISEKSEIFDDQFSVERPDGSNFTLKIRSTKLEDSAMYFCASSGLSVGEQYFGPGTRLTVT.

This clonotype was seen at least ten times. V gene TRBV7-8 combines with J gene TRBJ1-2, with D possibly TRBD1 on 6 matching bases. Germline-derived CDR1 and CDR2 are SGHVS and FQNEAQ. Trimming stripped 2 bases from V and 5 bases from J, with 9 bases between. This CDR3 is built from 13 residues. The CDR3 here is CASSLYRDYGYTF. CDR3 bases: TGTGCCAGCAGCTTATACAGGGATTATGGCTACACCTTC.

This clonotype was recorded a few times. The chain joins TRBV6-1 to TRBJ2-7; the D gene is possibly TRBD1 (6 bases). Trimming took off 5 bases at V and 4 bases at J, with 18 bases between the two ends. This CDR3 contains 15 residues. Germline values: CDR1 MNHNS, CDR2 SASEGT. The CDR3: CASSYPPSGVYEQYF. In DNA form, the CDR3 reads TGTGCCAGCAGTTACCCACCCTCAGGGGTGTACGAGCAGTACTTC.

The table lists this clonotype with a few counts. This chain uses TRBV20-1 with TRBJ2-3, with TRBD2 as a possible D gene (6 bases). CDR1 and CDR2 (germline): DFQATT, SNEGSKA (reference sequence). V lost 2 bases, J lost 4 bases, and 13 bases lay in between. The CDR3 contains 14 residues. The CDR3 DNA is TGCAGTGCTAGAAACCCGGGAGCCTCAGATACGCAGTATTTT. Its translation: CSARNPGASDTQYF.

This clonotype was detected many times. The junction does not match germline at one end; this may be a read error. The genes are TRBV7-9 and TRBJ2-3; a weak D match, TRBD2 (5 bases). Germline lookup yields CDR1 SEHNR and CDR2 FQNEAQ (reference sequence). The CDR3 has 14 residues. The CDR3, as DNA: TGTGCCAGCAGCCCGGACTCCCGCACGGATACGCAGTATTTT. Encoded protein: CASSPDSRTDTQYF.

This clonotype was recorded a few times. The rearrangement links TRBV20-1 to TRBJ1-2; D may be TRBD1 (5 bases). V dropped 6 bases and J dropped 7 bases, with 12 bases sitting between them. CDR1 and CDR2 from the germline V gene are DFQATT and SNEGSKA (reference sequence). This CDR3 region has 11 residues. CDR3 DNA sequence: TGCAGTGCACATGCAGGGTCTGGCTACACCTTC. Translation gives CSAHAGSGYTF.

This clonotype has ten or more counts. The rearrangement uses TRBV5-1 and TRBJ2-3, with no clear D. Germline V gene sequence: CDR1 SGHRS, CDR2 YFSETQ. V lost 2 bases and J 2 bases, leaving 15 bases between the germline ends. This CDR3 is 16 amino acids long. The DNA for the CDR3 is TGCGCCAGCAGCTTACGAAACGGTCTCTCCACAGATACGCAGTATTTT. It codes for CASSLRNGLSTDTQYF. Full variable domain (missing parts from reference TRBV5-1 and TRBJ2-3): KAGVTQTPRYLIKTRGQQVTLSCSPISGHRSVSWYQQTPGQGLQFLFEYFSETQRNKGNFPGRFSGRQFSNSRSEMNVSTLELGDSALYLCASSLRNGLSTDTQYFGPGTRLTVL.

The CDR3 nucleotides read TGTGCCAGCAGGCCGGTCTTTGGGGGGAACACTGAAGCTTTCTTT. Translation: CASRPVFGGNTEAFF. The rearrangement joins TRBV6-2 or TRBV6-3 to TRBJ1-1, with a tentative D call TRBD1 (5 bases). Germline CDR1 is MNHEY and CDR2 is SVGEGT. Between the trimmed V and J ends, which lost 6 bases and 1 base, there was a span of 15 bases. The CDR3 loop spans 15 amino acids.

Here the CDR3 reads CASSNSIGQAHLKSNSPLHF. DNA for the CDR3: TGTGCCAGCAGCAACTCAATTGGACAGGCCCACTTGAAATCTAATTCACCCCTCCACTTT. V usage is TRBV11-3 and J usage is TRBJ1-6, with 7 nucleotides matching TRBD1. CDR3 length: 20 amino acids. Trimming at V came to 5 bases and at J to 6 bases, leaving 22 bases not matched to a gene. Germline V gene data show CDR1 as SGHNT and CDR2 as YENEEA.

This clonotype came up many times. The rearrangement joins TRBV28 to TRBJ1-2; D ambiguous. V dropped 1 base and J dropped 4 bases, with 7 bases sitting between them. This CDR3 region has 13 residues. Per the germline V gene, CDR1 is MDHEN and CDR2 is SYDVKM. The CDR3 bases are TGTGCCAGCAGTTTATCGGCCAGCTATGGCTACACCTTC. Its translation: CASSLSASYGYTF.

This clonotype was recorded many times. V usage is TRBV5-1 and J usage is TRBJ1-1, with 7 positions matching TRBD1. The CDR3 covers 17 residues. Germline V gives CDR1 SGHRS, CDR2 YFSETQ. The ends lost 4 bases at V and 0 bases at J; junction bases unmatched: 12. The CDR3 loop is CASSPQPDRPVNTEAFF. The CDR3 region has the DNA TGCGCCAGCAGCCCTCAACCGGACAGGCCGGTGAACACTGAAGCTTTCTTT.

The CDR3 reads CATRGQGDTEAFF. The CDR3 nucleotides are TGTGCCACCCGGGGCCAGGGGGACACTGAAGCTTTCTTT. The rearrangement links TRBV12-3 or TRBV12-4 to TRBJ1-1; 7 bases map to TRBD1. The trim removed 10 bases at V and 3 bases at J, leaving 8 bases unmatched. This CDR3 region has 13 residues.

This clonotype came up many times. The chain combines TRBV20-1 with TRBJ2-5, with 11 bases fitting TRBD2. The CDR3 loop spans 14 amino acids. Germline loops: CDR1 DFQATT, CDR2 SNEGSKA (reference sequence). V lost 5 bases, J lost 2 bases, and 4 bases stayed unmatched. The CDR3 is CSAFRTSGQETQYF. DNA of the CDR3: TGCAGTGCTTTCCGGACTAGCGGGCAAGAGACCCAGTACTTC.

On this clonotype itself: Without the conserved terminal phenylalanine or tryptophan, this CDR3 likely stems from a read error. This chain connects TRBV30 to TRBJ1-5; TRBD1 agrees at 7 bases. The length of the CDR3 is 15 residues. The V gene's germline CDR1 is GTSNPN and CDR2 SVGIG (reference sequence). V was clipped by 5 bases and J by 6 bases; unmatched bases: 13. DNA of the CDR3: TGTGCCTGGGACAGGACGGGACAGTTTGGTCAGCCCCAGCATCTT. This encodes CAWDRTGQFGQPQHL.

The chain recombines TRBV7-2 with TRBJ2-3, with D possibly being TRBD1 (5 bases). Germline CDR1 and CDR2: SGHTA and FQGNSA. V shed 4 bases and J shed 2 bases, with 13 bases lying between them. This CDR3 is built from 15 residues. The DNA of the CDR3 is TGTGCCAGCAGCTCCCGACAGATAACCACAGATACGCAGTATTTT. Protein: CASSSRQITTDTQYF. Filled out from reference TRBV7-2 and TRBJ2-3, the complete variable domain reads GAGVSQSPSNKVTEKGKDVELRCDPISGHTALYWYRQSLGQGLEFLIYFQGNSAPDKSGLPSDRFSAERTGGSVSTLTIQRTQQEDSAVYLCASSSRQITTDTQYFGPGTRLTVL.

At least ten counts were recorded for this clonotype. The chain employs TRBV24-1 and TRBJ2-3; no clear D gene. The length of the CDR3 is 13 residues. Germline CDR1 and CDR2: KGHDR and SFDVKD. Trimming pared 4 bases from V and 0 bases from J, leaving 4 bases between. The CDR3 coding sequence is TGTGCCACCAGTGACCAAAGCACAGATACGCAGTATTTT. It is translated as CATSDQSTDTQYF.

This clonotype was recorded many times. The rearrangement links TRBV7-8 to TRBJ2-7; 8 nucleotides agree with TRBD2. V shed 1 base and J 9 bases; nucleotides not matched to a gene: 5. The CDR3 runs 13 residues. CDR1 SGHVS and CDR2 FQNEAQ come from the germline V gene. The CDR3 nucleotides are TGTGCCAGCAGCTTAGTGACCGGGAGGGTGCAGTACTTC. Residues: CASSLVTGRVQYF.